Below, 18 T cell receptor beta chains from the same sample are listed, as sequenced in a study of T cells in localized non-small cell lung cancer. TCRdb's table, derived via immunoSEQ multiplex PCR, lists solely in-frame clones and lacks some. The sample yields 40,000 to 55,000 clones, about 76% seen once. The starting material was peripheral blood mononuclear cells, obtained before any cancer treatment. The receptors come from a man aged 40-75 years with stage III lung adenocarcinoma.

This clone was detected only once. This rearrangement joins TRBV7-2 to TRBJ2-4; 11 nucleotides line up with TRBD2. V lost 2 bases, J lost 7 bases, and 10 bases stayed unmatched. From germline, CDR1 is SGHTA and CDR2 FQGNSA. CDR3 length: 17 residues. CDR3 amino acids: CASSLKSSGGLWNIQYF. CDR3 sequence (DNA): TGTGCCAGCAGCTTAAAGTCTAGCGGGGGGTTGTGGAACATTCAGTACTTC.

This chain's CDR3 is CASSKGGGYGGELFF. The CDR3 DNA reads TGTGCCAGCAGCAAAGGAGGAGGGTACGGCGGGGAGCTGTTTTTT. This chain connects TRBV9 to TRBJ2-2; D may be TRBD2 (6 bases). CDR3 length equals 15 residues. V was cut by 4 bases and J by 7 bases, with 17 bases left in between. Germline loops: CDR1 SGDLS, CDR2 YYNGEE.

The rearrangement links TRBV6-1 to TRBJ2-7; D is unresolved. V gave up 5 bases and J gave up 7 bases, with 15 bases separating them. The CDR3 has 13 amino acids. Germline CDR1 and CDR2: MNHNS and SASEGT. CDR3 nucleotides: TGTGCCAGCAGTCGCCAGGCCCTCCGGGAGCAGTACTTC. This encodes CASSRQALREQYF.

J is TRBJ2-3 and V is TRBV5-4; the match to TRBD1 covers 8 bases. V was pared by 0 bases and J by 0 bases, with 6 bases of the junction left unmatched. Germline V gene lookup returns CDR1 SGHNT and CDR2 YYREEE (reference sequence). This CDR3 spans 17 amino acids. CDR3 nucleotide sequence: TGTGCCAGCAGCTTGGCGGGGTGGACAGGGAGCACAGATACGCAGTATTTT. It encodes CASSLAGWTGSTDTQYF.

A single count supports this clone. This chain uses TRBV5-1 with TRBJ2-7; D remains ambiguous. CDR3 size: 12 residues. Germline V CDR1 and CDR2: SGHRS, YFSETQ. The CDR3 protein is CAAAWDSYEQYF. The CDR3 DNA is TGCGCAGCAGCTTGGGACTCCTACGAGCAGTACTTC. Full variable domain (missing parts from reference TRBV5-1 and TRBJ2-7): KAGVTQTPRYLIKTRGQQVTLSCSPISGHRSVSWYQQTPGQGLQFLFEYFSETQRNKGNFPGRFSGRQFSNSRSEMNVSTLELGDSALYLCAAAWDSYEQYFGPGTRLTVT.

The V gene is TRBV27, the J gene TRBJ2-7; 8 bases match TRBD1. V lost 7 bases to trimming and J lost 6 bases; unmatched junction nucleotides: 8. The germline CDR1 and CDR2 sequences are MNHEY and SMNVEV (reference sequence). This CDR3 has 13 amino acids. Written as DNA, the CDR3 is TGTGCCAGCACCATCGGACAGGGCGGCGAGCAGTACTTC. This gives the protein CASTIGQGGEQYF.

The J gene is TRBJ1-2, the V gene TRBV18; TRBD1 is a possible D gene (6 bases). Germline V gene data show CDR1 as KGHSH and CDR2 as LQKENI. V was clipped by 0 bases and J by 8 bases, with 16 bases between them. The CDR3 is 15 amino acids. CDR3 sequence reads: CASSPPGAQGYGYTF. The CDR3, as DNA: TGTGCCAGCTCACCACCGGGGGCACAGGGATACGGCTACACCTTC.

The chain couples TRBV6-1 to TRBJ2-2; a weak D match, TRBD1 (6 bases). The CDR3 loop spans 16 amino acids. Per the germline V gene, CDR1 is MNHNS and CDR2 is SASEGT. The V gene lost 3 bases and the J gene lost 1 base, with 12 bases spanning the gap. CDR3 in amino acids: CASSDLLGGNTGELFF. The CDR3 DNA reads TGTGCCAGCAGTGACCTCTTAGGGGGGAACACCGGGGAGCTGTTTTTT.

The V gene is TRBV19, the J gene TRBJ1-5; D ambiguous. Germline CDR1 and CDR2: LNHDA and SQIVND (reference sequence). The CDR3 length is 17 residues. V was clipped by 5 bases and J by 0 bases, with 17 bases between them. The CDR3 loop is CASSPPLAVYSNQPQHF. The CDR3 DNA follows: TGTGCCAGTAGTCCCCCCTTGGCGGTTTATAGCAATCAGCCCCAGCATTTT.

The gene calls are TRBV2 and TRBJ2-3; 9 nucleotides match TRBD2. The V segment lost 4 bases and the J segment 4 bases; nucleotides outside the gene matches: 6. This CDR3 has 15 amino acids. Germline CDR1 and CDR2: SNHLY and FYNNEI. CDR3 coding DNA: TGTGCCAGCAGTGGGCAACGCGGGGGGGCAGATACGCAGTATTTT. This codes for CASSGQRGGADTQYF. The variable domain in full, with the rest retrieved from reference TRBV2 and TRBJ2-3, is EPEVTQTPSHQVTQMGQEVILRCVPISNHLYFYWYRQILGQKVEFLVSFYNNEISEKSEIFDDQFSVERPDGSNFTLKIRSTKLEDSAMYFCASSGQRGGADTQYFGPGTRLTVL.

This chain connects TRBV10-1 to TRBJ2-5, with a weak D call TRBD2 (5 bases). CDR1 and CDR2 (germline): WNHNN, SYGVQD (reference sequence). The CDR3 loop spans 19 amino acids. V lost 6 bases and J 3 bases, leaving 29 bases between the germline ends. The CDR3 DNA reads as TGCGCCAGCAGCTTTCCGGACCGAACATCGGACTCTGGGAAAGAGACCCAGTACTTC. Its protein is CASSFPDRTSDSGKETQYF.

The chain links TRBV7-2 to TRBJ2-7, with 11 bases identical to TRBD1. The CDR3 has 17 residues. Losses at the gene ends were 5 bases for V and 10 bases for J; bases not matched to a gene: 19. In germline, CDR1 is SGHTA, CDR2 FQGNSA. The CDR3 nucleotides read TGTGCCAGCAGCCAAGGACAGGGGGCTCTGGCGGGGGGAGAACAGTACTTC. Translation gives CASSQGQGALAGGEQYF.

This chain joins TRBV12-5 and TRBJ2-1; the match to TRBD2 covers 11 bases. Germline CDR1 is LGHNT and CDR2 is FRNRAP. This CDR3 has 17 residues. Trimming took 4 bases from V and 5 from J; bases not matched to a gene: 10. DNA of the CDR3: TGTGCTAGTGGTTGGAGGTCTAGCGGGGGGCCGCACAATGAGCAGTTCTTC. This encodes CASGWRSSGGPHNEQFF.

The chain joins TRBV27 to TRBJ2-7; no reliable D call. This CDR3 is 13 amino acids long. V lost 5 bases and J lost 0, with 8 bases in between. CDR1 is MNHEY and CDR2 is SMNVEV in the germline V gene (reference sequence). The CDR3 nucleotides are TGTGCCAGCAGTACCGGGTCCTCCTACGAGCAGTACTTC. Its translation is CASSTGSSYEQYF.

V gene TRBV6-6 combines with J gene TRBJ2-7, with D hard to call. In germline, CDR1 is MNHNY, CDR2 SVGAGI (reference sequence). Deletions cut 2 bases from V and 3 bases from J, with 5 bases between. This CDR3 has 12 residues. The CDR3 region is CASSYPYYEQYF. CDR3 DNA: TGTGCCAGCAGTTACCCTTACTACGAGCAGTACTTC.

This clone was observed a few times. The rearrangement links TRBV6-1 to TRBJ2-3, with 9 bases that match TRBD2. V was clipped by 3 bases and J by 2 bases; unmatched bases: 6. Germline CDR1 and CDR2: MNHNS and SASEGT. The CDR3 has 16 amino acids. CDR3 loop: CASSDSERGDTDTQYF. As DNA, the CDR3 is TGTGCCAGCAGTGATTCTGAGCGGGGGGACACAGATACGCAGTATTTT.

The chain couples TRBV4-1 to TRBJ2-5, with D possibly TRBD1 on 5 matching bases. This CDR3 spans 13 amino acids. The germline V gene has CDR1 MGHRA and CDR2 YSYEKL. V was shortened by 3 bases and J by 4 bases, with 9 bases between the two germline ends. CDR3 region: CASSQGTGETQYF. For the CDR3, the DNA is TGCGCCAGCAGCCAGGGAACAGGAGAGACCCAGTACTTC.

The genes are TRBV4-1 and TRBJ2-5; D unclear. There are 14 residues in the CDR3. The germline CDR1 and CDR2 sequences are MGHRA and YSYEKL. V dropped 4 bases and J dropped 5 bases, with 14 bases sitting between them. The CDR3 DNA reads TGCGCCAGCAGCCCCGGTGCGCCTAGGGAGACCCAGTACTTC. Translation: CASSPGAPRETQYF.